Below are 6 T cell receptor beta chains sequenced from a single sample in a study of control samples from healthy donors and cancer patients. The table came from immunoSEQ multiplex PCR; TCRdb's copy has only in-frame clones and leaves some out. The sample has almost 85,000 clones, 90% to 95% seen once. The sample was blood. The source is a young woman in good health.

V usage is TRBV10-3 and J usage is TRBJ2-7, with unresolved D. Trimming took 4 bases from V and 2 from J, leaving 9 bases between them. CDR1 and CDR2 (germline): ENHRY, SYGVKD. The CDR3 is 13 amino acids. The CDR3 region is CAISAGQTYEQYF. The CDR3 DNA sequence: TGTGCCATCAGTGCCGGGCAAACCTACGAGCAGTACTTC.

This clone appeared a single time. The chain uses TRBV2 and TRBJ1-1; TRBD1 might be the D (5 bases). CDR3 length: 13 residues. Germline V CDR1 and CDR2: SNHLY, FYNNEI. Trimming left V 6 bases short and J 7 bases short, with 15 bases between. CDR3 nucleotide sequence: TGTGCCAGCAGCAAGGCCCTGGGGGGTGAAGCTTTCTTT. Translating gives CASSKALGGEAFF.

J is TRBJ2-1 and V is TRBV19; 10 nucleotides match TRBD2. This CDR3 has 16 residues. CDR1 and CDR2 (germline): LNHDA, SQIVND (reference sequence). J gave up 0 bases and V 6 bases, and 5 bases lay outside the gene matches. This CDR3 reads CASRRPSGGSYNEQFF. The CDR3 coding sequence is TGTGCCAGTAGACGGCCTAGCGGGGGCTCCTACAATGAGCAGTTCTTC.

The chain uses TRBV28 and TRBJ1-1; TRBD1 is a possible D gene (5 bases). CDR3 length equals 13 residues. Germline loops: CDR1 MDHEN, CDR2 SYDVKM. Between the trimmed V and J ends, which lost 5 bases and 8 bases, there was a span of 15 bases. CDR3 loop: CASSPQTDKEAFF. As DNA, the CDR3 is TGTGCCAGCAGTCCCCAGACGGACAAGGAAGCTTTCTTT.

This chain joins TRBV5-1 and TRBJ1-4; D not resolved. The V end was cut by 4 bases, the J end by 8 bases, with 15 bases between. Germline CDR1 is SGHRS and CDR2 is YFSETQ. CDR3 length: 14 residues. The CDR3 sequence: CASSPQPGAEKLFF. The CDR3 DNA sequence: TGCGCCAGCAGCCCCCAACCGGGTGCGGAAAAACTGTTTTTT.

This CDR3 is CASSLLQETQYF. In nucleotides, the CDR3 is TGCGCCAGCAGCTTGTTACAAGAGACCCAGTACTTC. This chain joins TRBV5-1 and TRBJ2-5, with no clear D. The CDR3 length is 12 residues. Trimming removed 1 base from V and 2 bases from J, with 3 bases in between. Looked up from germline, CDR1 is SGHRS and CDR2 is YFSETQ. The variable domain in full, with the rest retrieved from reference TRBV5-1 and TRBJ2-5, is KAGVTQTPRYLIKTRGQQVTLSCSPISGHRSVSWYQQTPGQGLQFLFEYFSETQRNKGNFPGRFSGRQFSNSRSEMNVSTLELGDSALYLCASSLLQETQYFGPGTRLLVL.